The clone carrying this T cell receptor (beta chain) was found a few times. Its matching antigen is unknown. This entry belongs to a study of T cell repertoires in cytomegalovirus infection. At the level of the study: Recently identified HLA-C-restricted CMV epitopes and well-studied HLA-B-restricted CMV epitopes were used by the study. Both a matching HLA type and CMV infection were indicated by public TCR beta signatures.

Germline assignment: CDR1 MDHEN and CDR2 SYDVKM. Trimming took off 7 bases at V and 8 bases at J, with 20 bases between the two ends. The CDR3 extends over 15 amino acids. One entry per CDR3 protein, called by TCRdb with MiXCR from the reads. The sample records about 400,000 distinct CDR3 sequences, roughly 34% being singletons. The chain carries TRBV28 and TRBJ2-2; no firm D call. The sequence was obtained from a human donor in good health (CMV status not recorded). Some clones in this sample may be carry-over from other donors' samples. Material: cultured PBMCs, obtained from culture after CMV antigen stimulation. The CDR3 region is CASTPSLIKSGELFF. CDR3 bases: TGTGCCAGCACTCCAAGCCTAATAAAGTCGGGGGAGCTGTTTTTT.